This TCR beta chain was obtained from a study of shared clonotypes between healthy human individuals. Study details: Donors, aged 18 to 49, were a couple of women and a few men.

This clone has only one observation. Assay used: immunoSEQ multiplex PCR; TCRdb lists only in-frame clones, some missing. The data hold some 2,100,000 clones, with 85% to 95% observed a single time. The V and J ends lost 7 bases and 4 bases respectively, with 15 bases between them. Germline lookup yields CDR1 MDHEN and CDR2 SYDVKM. The length of the CDR3 is 14 residues. Only CD45RO-negative cells positively selected for CCR7 counted as naive CD8 cells, so terminally differentiated effector memory CD45RA+ cells were excluded. This clonotype was sampled from a young man in good health. Some clones in this sample may be carry-over from other donors' samples. V usage is TRBV28 and J usage is TRBJ2-3; D may be TRBD1 (5 bases). The sample taken for sequencing was naive CD8+ T cells from PBMCs. The CDR3 sequence is CASTPWQGSDTQYF. In DNA, the CDR3 is TGTGCCAGCACCCCGTGGCAGGGCTCAGATACGCAGTATTTT.